Below are 11 T cell receptor beta chains sequenced from a single sample in a study of spatial heterogeneity in lung cancer. TCRdb itself ran the 5' RACE reads through MiXCR, one entry per CDR3 protein. Of approximately 40,000 distinct CDR3 sequences detected, about 5% appear once; the ten largest clones hold about a quarter. As for time point: sample taken at primary tumor resection. Sequencing used PBMCs, obtained at surgery. Receptors originate from a female donor with early-stage non-small cell lung cancer.

This clonotype appeared many times. This chain connects TRBV20-1 to TRBJ2-7; D is unresolved. The CDR3 covers 12 residues. V was clipped by 3 bases and J by 2 bases, with 8 bases between them. CDR1 DFQATT and CDR2 SNEGSKA come from the germline V gene (reference sequence). The CDR3 DNA is TGCAGTGCTAGTTTACAAACCTACGAGCAGTACTTC. This gives the protein CSASLQTYEQYF.

The chain carries TRBV18 and TRBJ1-5; maybe TRBD1 (5 bases). The germline V gene encodes CDR1 KGHSH and CDR2 LQKENI. The V gene lost 4 bases and the J gene lost 0 bases, with 13 bases spanning the gap. This CDR3 is 16 amino acids long. CDR3 bases: TGTGCCAGCTCACTGTGGGGGATTCATAGCAATCAGCCCCAGCATTTT. Translation gives CASSLWGIHSNQPQHF.

The table lists this clonotype with many counts. V gene TRBV5-6 combines with J gene TRBJ1-4, with TRBD1 matching 9 bases. Germline V gene lookup returns CDR1 SGHDT and CDR2 YYEEEE. V dropped 4 bases and J dropped 8; count of bases not matched to a gene: 9. The CDR3 runs to 15 residues. Written as DNA, the CDR3 is TGTGCCAGCAGCCCTGCCGGGACAGGGAACGAAAAACTGTTTTTT. Its protein product is CASSPAGTGNEKLFF.

This clonotype was seen at least ten times. The chain combines TRBV4-1 with TRBJ1-5, with TRBD1 matching 8 bases. V lost 4 bases and J lost 6; bases outside the gene matches: 11. The germline CDR1 and CDR2 sequences are MGHRA and YSYEKL. This CDR3 region has 16 residues. Here the CDR3 DNA reads TGCGCCAGCAGCCCCACAGGGGGTCCCCCCAGTCAGCCCCAGCATTTT. Its translation: CASSPTGGPPSQPQHF.

V and J are TRBV10-1 and TRBJ2-2; D remains unclear. CDR1 and CDR2 (germline): WNHNN, SYGVQD (reference sequence). Trimming left V 4 bases short and J 0 bases short, with 3 bases between. The CDR3 is 13 amino acids. Here the CDR3 reads CASSGSNTGELFF. CDR3 nucleotide sequence: TGCGCCAGCAGTGGATCGAACACCGGGGAGCTGTTTTTT.

This clonotype showed up just a few times. The CDR3 loop is CASSTGGLGDPGPQHF. CDR3 bases: TGTGCCAGCAGCACGGGTGGTTTGGGGGACCCAGGGCCCCAGCATTTT. V usage is TRBV7-8 and J usage is TRBJ1-5; D possibly corresponds to TRBD1 (5 bases). The V end was cut by 5 bases, the J end by 9 bases, with 23 bases between. The CDR3 has 16 amino acids. Germline V gene data show CDR1 as SGHVS and CDR2 as FQNEAQ. Using reference TRBV7-8 and TRBJ1-5 for the parts outside the CDR3, the full variable domain is GAGVSQSPRYKVAKRGQDVALRCDPISGHVSLFWYQQALGQGPEFLTYFQNEAQLDKSGLPSDRFFAERPEGSVSTLKIQRTQQEDSAVYLCASSTGGLGDPGPQHFGDGTRLSIL.

This clonotype was detected a few times. V is TRBV20-1 and J is TRBJ2-7; D is unclear. The CDR3 covers 13 residues. CDR1 DFQATT and CDR2 SNEGSKA come from the germline V gene (reference sequence). The DNA of the CDR3 is TGCAGCATCCCCGGTAGGGCCTCCTACGAGCAGTACTTC. Protein sequence: CSIPGRASYEQYF.

There are many counts of this clonotype. The chain recombines TRBV19 with TRBJ2-5; D is undetermined. Germline V CDR1 and CDR2: LNHDA, SQIVND (reference sequence). The CDR3 runs 14 residues. Trimming took 0 bases from V and 1 from J, leaving 6 bases between them. The CDR3 DNA reads as TGTGCCAGTAGTATAGATCGCAGCCAAGAGACCCAGTACTTC. Translation: CASSIDRSQETQYF. The full variable domain, its missing parts supplied by reference TRBV19 and TRBJ2-5, is DGGITQSPKYLFRKEGQNVTLSCEQNLNHDAMYWYRQDPGQGLRLIYYSQIVNDFQKGDIAEGYSVSREKKESFPLTVTSAQKNPTAFYLCASSIDRSQETQYFGPGTRLLVL.

This clonotype was found many times. The CDR3 DNA follows: TGTGCCAGCAGTGAACTAACAGGGGTCGCCACCTTC. This gives the protein CASSELTGVATF. The chain recombines TRBV27 with TRBJ1-2, with 7 bases fitting TRBD1. CDR1 is MNHEY and CDR2 is SMNVEV in the germline V gene (reference sequence). This CDR3 region has 12 residues. Trimming at V came to 5 bases and at J to 13 bases, leaving 10 bases not matched to a gene.

The table lists this clonotype with many counts. The genes are TRBV9 and TRBJ2-2; D is undetermined. This CDR3 is 17 amino acids long. Trimming left V 4 bases short and J 0 bases short, with 16 bases between. Germline V gives CDR1 SGDLS, CDR2 YYNGEE. The CDR3 coding sequence is TGTGCCAGCAGCCCCGAAGTATGGTTATCGAACACCGGGGAGCTGTTTTTT. Encoded protein: CASSPEVWLSNTGELFF.

This clonotype was counted a few times. V is TRBV12-3 or TRBV12-4 and J is TRBJ1-6, with D tentatively TRBD1 (5 bases). The V and J ends lost 5 bases and 2 bases respectively, with 10 bases between them. This CDR3 is 15 amino acids long. CDR3 DNA sequence: TGTGCCAGCAGTCACAGGCTCCCCTATAATTCACCCCTCCACTTT. Translating it yields CASSHRLPYNSPLHF.